This T cell receptor (beta chain) was identified during a study of T cells after yellow fever vaccination (dated 2019 in TCRdb). Notes on the research overall: The SMART-Seq v4 Ultra Low Input RNA kit was used to prepare libraries from fractions with low cell numbers. To track T-cell clones before and after primary and booster YFV17D yellow fever vaccination, bulk TCR alpha and beta repertoires were sequenced longitudinally. Two healthy male donors made up the cohort, one aged 18 to 30 years and the other aged 30 to 40 years. Blood was collected at multiple timepoints before and after primary and secondary immunization, and bulk PBMC replicates and cell subsets were isolated. Broad study findings and their caveats: Most clones expanded after primary vaccination were re-detected after the booster (96% of CD4 and around nine tenths of CD8), suggesting broad memory maintenance. A small share of clonotypes was detected in both CD4 and CD8 compartments, with the overlap likely arising from convergent recombination. Computational filtering was required because FACS-sorted repertoires could contain abundant contaminating clonotypes from the bulk population. The secondary T-cell response was found to be weaker but faster than the primary response, with a peak reached on day 5 rather than on day 15. The study included only two donors, which limits how far the findings can be generalized.

Sequencing relied on an Illumina NovaSeq 6000. TCR cDNA was synthesized by 5'RACE template switching, which introduced a universal primer site and unique molecular identifiers. Priming of cDNA synthesis was performed from both the TCR alpha and TCR beta constant segments. Library amplification used two PCR steps, and the second PCR step added sample barcodes and sequencing adapters. Libraries were sequenced on Illumina HiSeq 2500 (2x100 bp) or NovaSeq (2x150 bp). The source study handled its data this way. MIGEC was used to demultiplex reads and collapse the reads into UMI consensus sequences, and MiXCR was used for V(D)J alignment. Clonotypes responding to the vaccine were identified with edgeR on replicate PBMC samples, with the criteria of FDR below 0.01 and a log2 fold change above 5 up to day 15. Each bulk clonotype was labeled CD4 or CD8 based on which sequenced repertoire, CD4 or CD8, contained the clonotype at higher abundance. Clones were called with MiXCR by TCRdb after fastp trimmed the public reads at Q25, and only in-frame beta chains were retained. For every CDR3 protein sequence, its rows merge into one entry that carries the most common genes and DNA. These V and J calls rely on TCRdb rather than the paper's analysis. In this sample the table shows approximately 250,000 distinct CDR3 sequences, around 4.9% of which occur a single time. Around 3.5% of the sample belongs to the ten largest clones.

The V end loses 6 bases and the J end loses 6 bases, and a stretch of 10 bases separates them. The CDR3 runs 12 residues from the cysteine to the phenylalanine. The CDR3 DNA has 36 bases and is translated from base 1. What the treatment or condition label conveys for this sample: live attenuated yellow fever vaccine strain. PBMCs were isolated from peripheral blood using a standard Ficoll-Paque protocol. Dynabeads CD4 and CD8 positive selection kits were used to isolate CD4 and CD8 T-cell fractions. TriZol was used to extract RNA from bulk PBMCs, CD4 and CD8 fractions, and dextramer-positive and dextramer-negative fractions. This clonotype was detected ten times or more. There is no known antigen for this receptor. No clone much larger than this one lies a single base away; base qualities are absent.

The chain employs TRBV12-3 or TRBV12-4 and TRBJ2-3; the D gene is unclear. Sequences were derived from CD4+ T cells sorted from PBMCs, sampled on the day of the yellow fever booster vaccination. The receptor comes from a man younger than 35 who received the YFV17D yellow fever vaccine. The nucleotide sequence reads as follows: TGTGCCAGCAGCACGCCCGGGGATACGCAGTATTTT. Protein translation: CASSTPGDTQYF.